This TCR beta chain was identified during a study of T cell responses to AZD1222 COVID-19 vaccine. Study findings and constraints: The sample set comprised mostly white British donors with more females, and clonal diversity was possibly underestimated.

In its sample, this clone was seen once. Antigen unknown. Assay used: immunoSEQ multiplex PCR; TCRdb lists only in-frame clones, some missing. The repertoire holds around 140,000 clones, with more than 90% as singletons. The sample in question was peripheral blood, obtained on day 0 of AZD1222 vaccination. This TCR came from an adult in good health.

This chain's CDR3 is CASSLAGGRALREQYF. The DNA of the CDR3 is TGTGCCAGCAGCTTAGCCGGGGGGAGGGCCTTGCGCGAGCAGTACTTC. J is TRBJ2-7 and V is TRBV7-9; 7 bases are a match to TRBD2. The CDR3 contains 16 residues. V was pared by 0 bases and J by 6 bases, with 11 bases of the junction left unmatched. Looked up from germline, CDR1 is SEHNR and CDR2 is FQNEAQ (reference sequence). Based on the CDR3 plus reference TRBV7-9 and TRBJ2-7, the full variable domain is DTGVSQNPRHKITKRGQNVTFRCDPISEHNRLYWYRQTLGQGPEFLTYFQNEAQLEKSRLLSDRFSAERPKGSFSTLEIQRTEQGDSAMYLCASSLAGGRALREQYFGPGTRLTVT.